One and the same sample provided the 15 T cell receptor beta chains below, sequenced in a study of identical twins. In TCRdb, the 5' RACE reads were re-called with MiXCR into one record per CDR3 protein. The sample has a few hundred thousand distinct CDR3 sequences, about a fifth seen once. Input material: naive T cells sorted from blood. Receptors originate from a man aged 45-65 years in good health.

Many counts were recorded for this clonotype. The chain links TRBV20-1 to TRBJ1-2; 7 bases fit TRBD1. This CDR3 spans 15 amino acids. Trimming took 2 bases from V and 2 from J; bases not matched to a gene: 8. CDR1 and CDR2 (germline): DFQATT, SNEGSKA (reference sequence). The CDR3: CSARSPDRVNYGYTF. CDR3 DNA sequence: TGCAGTGCTAGATCACCAGACAGGGTCAACTATGGCTACACCTTC.

The chain employs TRBV20-1 and TRBJ2-7; 7 nucleotides line up with TRBD1. CDR3 length: 14 residues. Germline V gene lookup returns CDR1 DFQATT and CDR2 SNEGSKA (reference sequence). Trimming at V came to 6 bases and at J to 2 bases, leaving 10 bases not matched to a gene. The CDR3 here is CSANTGTVTYEQYF. CDR3 nucleotide sequence: TGCAGTGCAAATACCGGGACAGTCACCTACGAGCAGTACTTC.

This chain links TRBV4-1 with TRBJ2-3, with a tentative D call TRBD2 (5 bases). Germline CDR1 reads MGHRA; CDR2 reads YSYEKL. The V and J ends lost 3 bases and 5 bases respectively, with 15 bases between them. The CDR3 is 15 residues long. CDR3 protein: CASSQRTGREDTQYF. The CDR3 DNA is TGCGCCAGCAGCCAGCGGACCGGCCGGGAAGATACGCAGTATTTT.

This clonotype was detected a few times. This chain uses TRBV15 with TRBJ1-4, with D uncertain. Trimming removed 5 bases at V and 5 bases at J, with 9 bases between. The CDR3 spans 13 residues. Germline V gives CDR1 LNHNV, CDR2 YYDKDF (reference sequence). CDR3 sequence reads: CATSRERNEKLFF. CDR3 sequence (DNA): TGTGCCACCAGCCGGGAGCGGAATGAAAAACTGTTTTTT.

The chain employs TRBV12-3 or TRBV12-4 and TRBJ1-5; no firm D call. V lost 5 bases and J 6 bases, leaving 17 bases between the germline ends. The CDR3 extends over 15 amino acids. The CDR3 here is CASSPPGRGGQPQHF. The DNA of the CDR3 is TGTGCCAGCAGTCCTCCGGGCCGAGGCGGTCAGCCCCAGCATTTT.

This clonotype was seen a few times. The chain couples TRBV12-3 or TRBV12-4 to TRBJ2-1; 7 bases align to TRBD2. The CDR3 is made up of 14 amino acids. V shed 3 bases and J 6 bases; nucleotides not matched to a gene: 5. This chain's CDR3 is CASSLWEGGNEQFF. The CDR3 nucleotides read TGTGCCAGCAGTTTGTGGGAGGGCGGCAATGAGCAGTTCTTC.

This clonotype was recorded at least ten times. The chain has TRBV10-3 and TRBJ2-1; D is unresolved. In germline, CDR1 is ENHRY, CDR2 SYGVKD. This CDR3 is built from 12 residues. Trimming took 5 bases from V and 8 from J, leaving 10 bases between them. The CDR3 is CAISIRPDEQFF. In DNA form, the CDR3 reads TGTGCCATCAGTATAAGACCCGATGAGCAGTTCTTC.

This clonotype has at least ten counts. V gene TRBV28 combines with J gene TRBJ2-1; D not certain. Trimming cost V 6 bases and J 8 bases, with 11 bases left between them. Per germline, CDR1 MDHEN and CDR2 SYDVKM. This CDR3 has 12 residues. The DNA for the CDR3 is TGTGCCAGCAGCCCCCCCGTCCATGAGCAGTTCTTC. Amino acid sequence: CASSPPVHEQFF.

The chain links TRBV4-3 to TRBJ2-2; D call uncertain. The V gene's germline CDR1 is LGHNA and CDR2 YSLEER. The CDR3 is made up of 12 amino acids. The V end was cut by 1 base, the J end by 7 bases, with 4 bases between. CDR3 residues: CASSQVLGELFF. The CDR3 nucleotides read TGCGCCAGCAGCCAAGTTCTCGGGGAGCTGTTTTTT.

This clonotype has more than one count but fewer than ten. This chain uses TRBV20-1 with TRBJ2-1; a weak D match, TRBD2 (6 bases). Trimming removed 5 bases at V and 8 bases at J, with 19 bases between. The CDR3 loop spans 14 amino acids. Germline CDR1 reads DFQATT; CDR2 reads SNEGSKA (reference sequence). CDR3 region: CSAFPGTGDYEQFF. The CDR3 nucleotides read TGCAGTGCTTTTCCCGGGACCGGGGACTATGAGCAGTTCTTC.

This clonotype was detected a few times. The rearrangement links TRBV20-1 to TRBJ1-5; possible D gene TRBD1, 5 bases. This CDR3 is 14 amino acids long. The V gene's germline CDR1 is DFQATT and CDR2 SNEGSKA (reference sequence). V lost 6 bases, J lost 3 bases, and 15 bases lay in between. The CDR3 protein is CSATVGLLNQPQHF. CDR3 nucleotides: TGCAGTGCAACGGTGGGACTCCTCAATCAGCCCCAGCATTTT.

The chain carries TRBV4-3 and TRBJ2-7; TRBD1 aligns across 7 bases. Germline V gene sequence: CDR1 LGHNA, CDR2 YSLEER. The CDR3 runs 15 residues. V lost 1 base and J lost 6; bases outside the gene matches: 9. CDR3: CASSQGFRQGGEQYF. CDR3 DNA: TGCGCCAGCAGCCAAGGCTTTCGACAGGGTGGCGAGCAGTACTTC.

In its sample, this clonotype was seen a few times. The rearrangement joins TRBV7-9 to TRBJ2-3, with 7 bases identical to TRBD2. V dropped 5 bases and J dropped 4; count of bases not matched to a gene: 15. The germline CDR1 and CDR2 sequences are SEHNR and FQNEAQ (reference sequence). The CDR3 sequence is 17 residues long. The CDR3 protein is CASSPEWRLASSDTQYF. For the CDR3, the DNA is TGTGCCAGCAGCCCTGAGTGGAGACTAGCCTCCTCAGATACGCAGTATTTT.

In its sample, this clonotype was seen a few times. The chain has TRBV12-3 or TRBV12-4 and TRBJ2-7; D unclear. V lost 5 bases, J lost 0 bases, and 11 bases lay in between. The CDR3 is 14 amino acids. CDR3 loop: CASSPFQFSYEQYF. In nucleotides, the CDR3 is TGTGCCAGCAGTCCTTTCCAGTTCTCCTACGAGCAGTACTTC.

The chain combines TRBV10-1 with TRBJ2-2, with D perhaps being TRBD1 or TRBD2 (5 bases each). The CDR3 sequence is 17 residues long. Looked up from germline, CDR1 is WNHNN and CDR2 is SYGVQD (reference sequence). With 6 bases removed from V and 4 bases from J, the gap between germline ends came to 21 bases. This CDR3 is CASSPSPWGRGTGELFF. DNA of the CDR3: TGCGCCAGCAGCCCTTCTCCCTGGGGACGGGGCACCGGGGAGCTGTTTTTT.